The 6 T cell receptor beta chains below all came from one sample that was sequenced in a study of Graves' ophthalmopathy and Graves' hyperthyroidism. Researchers took RNA transcripts and amplified TCR beta CDR3 regions from them. In the first round, RT-PCR was carried out with HTBI primers, and a multiplex PCR formed the second round. From the multiplex PCR reads, TCRdb called clonotypes with MiXCR, one entry per CDR3 protein. The data hold around 590,000 distinct CDR3 sequences, with about two fifths observed a single time. The sample taken for sequencing was peripheral blood or thyroid tissue (not recorded which). Receptors were obtained from an adult man with Graves' hyperthyroidism.

V and J are TRBV2 and TRBJ1-1; D remains unclear. Germline V gene data show CDR1 as SNHLY and CDR2 as FYNNEI. V lost 4 bases and J lost 2, with 11 bases in between. CDR3 length: 14 residues. The CDR3 protein is CASSGSGDNTEAFF. In nucleotides, the CDR3 is TGTGCCAGCAGTGGGAGTGGGGATAACACTGAAGCTTTCTTT. The full variable domain, its missing parts supplied by reference TRBV2 and TRBJ1-1, is EPEVTQTPSHQVTQMGQEVILRCVPISNHLYFYWYRQILGQKVEFLVSFYNNEISEKSEIFDDQFSVERPDGSNFTLKIRSTKLEDSAMYFCASSGSGDNTEAFFGQGTRLTVV.

CDR3 sequence: CAWSPGSGQPQHF. In DNA form, the CDR3 reads TGTGCCTGGAGTCCGGGGTCGGGGCAGCCCCAGCATTTT. The chain carries TRBV30 and TRBJ1-5, with D unresolved. The CDR3 loop spans 13 amino acids. The ends were cut back, 2 bases at V and 7 bases at J, with 12 bases in the middle. Germline V gives CDR1 GTSNPN, CDR2 SVGIG (reference sequence).

CDR3 region: CASSFDNQPQYF. In DNA form, the CDR3 reads TGTGCCAGCAGTTTCGATAATCAGCCCCAGTACTTC. The rearrangement links TRBV12-3 or TRBV12-4 to TRBJ2-5; no firm D call. This CDR3 comprises 12 residues. V was trimmed by 3 bases and J by 9 bases, leaving 11 bases between them.

Many counts were recorded for this clonotype. V usage is TRBV12-3 or TRBV12-4 and J usage is TRBJ1-2; D unclear. The CDR3 has 13 residues. V was cut by 3 bases and J by 2 bases, with 7 bases left in between. CDR3 in amino acids: CASSFPGNYGYTF. Here the CDR3 DNA reads TGTGCCAGCAGTTTTCCGGGGAACTATGGCTACACCTTC.

V gene TRBV29-1 combines with J gene TRBJ1-2, with D hard to call. Germline-derived CDR1 and CDR2 are SQVTM and ANQGSEA. This CDR3 spans 12 amino acids. V lost 7 bases to trimming and J lost 3 bases, with 12 bases between them. Here the CDR3 reads CSARTGYYGYTF. Here the CDR3 DNA reads TGCAGCGCCCGGACGGGATACTATGGCTACACCTTC.

This clonotype was found many times. The genes are TRBV7-6 and TRBJ1-3; D unresolved. CDR1 SGHVS and CDR2 FNYEAQ come from the germline V gene. This CDR3 is 15 amino acids long. Trimming cost V 0 bases and J 0 bases, with 6 bases left between them. CDR3 sequence (DNA): TGTGCCAGCAGCTTAGCGCCGGGCTCTGGAAACACCATATATTTT. It is translated as CASSLAPGSGNTIYF.